This T cell receptor beta chain was found in a study of cytomegalovirus exposure and HLA in healthy donors. Primers for the PCR totalled 60 Vbeta and 13 Jbeta. This table comes from immunoSEQ multiplex PCR, and its TCRdb copy is limited to in-frame clones, with some not included. The data show under 200,000 clones, approximately 70% seen once. Germline V gene data show CDR1 as LGHNA and CDR2 as YSLEER. CDR3 length equals 15 residues. Losses at the gene ends were 1 base for V and 4 bases for J; bases not matched to a gene: 5. The sequence was obtained from a woman in her twenties or thirties in good health and CMV-seronegative. The chain uses TRBV4-3 and TRBJ1-1, with TRBD1 matching over 8 bases. Sequences were obtained from PBMCs. The CDR3 DNA reads as TGCGCCAGCAGCCAAGTAGACAGGGGTGGCACTGAAGCTTTCTTT. Translated, it gives CASSQVDRGGTEAFF.